One sample yielded the 17 T cell receptor beta chains listed below, sequenced in a study of cytomegalovirus exposure and HLA in healthy donors. Both 60 Vbeta primers and 13 Jbeta primers went into the PCR. The repertoire was sequenced with immunoSEQ multiplex PCR; TCRdb's copy has only in-frame clones and lacks some. The table shows tens of thousands of clones, with approximately 70% occurring only once. The specimen was PBMCs. The source of these receptors is a woman in her forties or fifties in good health and CMV-seropositive.

This chain links TRBV11-3 with TRBJ1-1; TRBD1 matches 10 bases. This CDR3 region has 17 residues. The ends lost 5 bases at V and 0 bases at J; junction bases unmatched: 9. CDR1 and CDR2 from the germline V gene are SGHNT and YENEEA. Here the CDR3 reads CASSTGQGDIMNTEAFF. CDR3 DNA sequence: TGTGCCAGCAGCACTGGACAGGGGGATATTATGAACACTGAAGCTTTCTTT.

The gene calls are TRBV5-1 and TRBJ2-7, with D hard to call. CDR3 length: 14 residues. Per the germline V gene, CDR1 is SGHRS and CDR2 is YFSETQ. Trimming removed 0 bases from V and 2 bases from J, with 9 bases in between. The CDR3: CASSLVRLAYEQYF. In DNA form, the CDR3 reads TGCGCCAGCAGCTTGGTCCGGCTAGCCTACGAGCAGTACTTC.

Written as DNA, the CDR3 is TGTGCCAGCAAGGGACAGGTTCCCGGGGAGCTGTTTTTT. Translated, it gives CASKGQVPGELFF. The chain has TRBV2 and TRBJ2-2, with TRBD1 matching 8 bases. J lost 6 bases, V lost 7 bases, and 4 bases had no gene match. This CDR3 contains 13 residues. Germline V gene lookup returns CDR1 SNHLY and CDR2 FYNNEI.

The chain has TRBV10-3 and TRBJ2-7; 10 bases fit TRBD1. With V trimmed by 4 bases and J by 2 bases, 5 bases remained unmatched. The CDR3 is 15 amino acids. Germline CDR1 ENHRY, CDR2 SYGVKD. CDR3 amino acids: CAISVETGGTYEQYF. The CDR3 bases are TGTGCCATCAGTGTGGAGACAGGGGGCACCTACGAGCAGTACTTC.

The chain is built from TRBV7-2 and TRBJ2-5, with 8 bases fitting TRBD2. The CDR3 loop spans 15 amino acids. V lost 5 bases to trimming and J lost 1 base; unmatched junction nucleotides: 6. CDR1 is SGHTA, CDR2 FQGNSA, per germline. CDR3 protein: CASSVVAGTQETQYF. The CDR3 nucleotides read TGTGCCAGCAGCGTGGTAGCGGGGACCCAAGAGACCCAGTACTTC.

This chain connects TRBV11-3 to TRBJ1-6; weak D call: TRBD1 (6 bases). With 5 bases removed from V and 0 bases from J, the gap between germline ends came to 8 bases. The CDR3 contains 15 residues. Per the germline V gene, CDR1 is SGHNT and CDR2 is YENEEA. Here the CDR3 reads CASSMDSSYNSPLHF. The DNA for the CDR3 is TGTGCCAGCAGCATGGACAGCTCCTATAATTCACCCCTCCACTTT. The whole variable domain, filled in from reference TRBV11-3 and TRBJ1-6, reads EAGVVQSPRYKIIEKKQPVAFWCNPISGHNTLYWYLQNLGQGPELLIRYENEEAVDDSQLPKDRFSAERLKGVDSTLKIQPAELGDSAVYLCASSMDSSYNSPLHFGNGTRLTVT.

The rearrangement uses TRBV6-6 and TRBJ1-2; TRBD1 is a possible D gene (5 bases). CDR1 MNHNY and CDR2 SVGAGI come from the germline V gene (reference sequence). The length of the CDR3 is 13 residues. Trimming shortened V by 2 bases and J by 3 bases, and 7 bases separated the two germline ends. The DNA for the CDR3 is TGTGCCAGCAGTTACACGGGGGACTATGGCTACACCTTC. This encodes CASSYTGDYGYTF.

The genes are TRBV7-6 and TRBJ2-3, with TRBD2 matching 11 bases. Germline CDR1 and CDR2: SGHVS and FNYEAQ. After removal of 1 base from V and 10 bases from J, the junction contained 10 bases not matched to a gene. The CDR3 is 16 residues long. In DNA, the CDR3 is TGTGCCAGCAGCTTAGATACTAGCGGGGGAGGTGGTGCGCAGTATTTT. This gives the protein CASSLDTSGGGGAQYF. Looking up the rest from reference TRBV7-6 and TRBJ2-3 gives the full variable domain: GAGVSQSPRYKVTKRGQDVALRCDPISGHVSLYWYRQALGQGPEFLTYFNYEAQQDKSGLPNDRFSAERPEGSISTLTIQRTEQRDSAMYRCASSLDTSGGGGAQYFGPGTRLTVL.

The chain recombines TRBV27 with TRBJ1-5; 9 positions agree with TRBD1. In germline, CDR1 is MNHEY, CDR2 SMNVEV (reference sequence). CDR3 length equals 15 residues. Trimming at V came to 3 bases and at J to 4 bases, leaving 4 bases not matched to a gene. CDR3: CASSFTGTGNQPQHF. In nucleotides, the CDR3 is TGTGCCAGCAGTTTTACAGGGACAGGGAATCAGCCCCAGCATTTT.

The rearrangement links TRBV2 to TRBJ2-3; D is unresolved. V lost 8 bases and J 4 bases, leaving 7 bases between the germline ends. Germline CDR1 and CDR2: SNHLY and FYNNEI. The CDR3 is 11 residues long. This CDR3 is CASLRSDTQYF. In DNA form, the CDR3 reads TGTGCCAGCCTCCGTTCAGATACGCAGTATTTT.

This chain uses TRBV2 with TRBJ2-7, with 8 bases aligning to TRBD2. The ends lost 3 bases at V and 2 bases at J; junction bases unmatched: 9. CDR3 length: 16 amino acids. Per germline, CDR1 SNHLY and CDR2 FYNNEI. This CDR3 reads CASSDPAGEQTYEQYF. The CDR3 nucleotides are TGTGCCAGCAGTGACCCAGCGGGAGAGCAGACCTACGAGCAGTACTTC.

J is TRBJ1-5 and V is TRBV7-9; 11 nucleotides match TRBD1. J was trimmed by 7 bases and V by 4 bases; bases with no gene match: 6. The germline V gene encodes CDR1 SEHNR and CDR2 FQNEAQ (reference sequence). The CDR3 totals 15 residues. The CDR3 spells CASSSGQGGRQPQHF. CDR3 sequence (DNA): TGTGCCAGCAGCTCGGGACAGGGGGGACGGCAGCCCCAGCATTTT. The complete variable domain, with remaining parts taken from reference TRBV7-9 and TRBJ1-5, reads DTGVSQNPRHKITKRGQNVTFRCDPISEHNRLYWYRQTLGQGPEFLTYFQNEAQLEKSRLLSDRFSAERPKGSFSTLEIQRTEQGDSAMYLCASSSGQGGRQPQHFGDGTRLSIL.

The CDR3 loop is CASSIESAASYNEQFF. The CDR3 bases are TGTGCCAGTAGTATAGAGTCAGCGGCGTCCTACAATGAGCAGTTCTTC. The chain joins TRBV19 to TRBJ2-1; D is perhaps TRBD2 (5 bases). V was shortened by 0 bases and J by 1 base, with 10 bases between the two germline ends. The CDR3 length is 16 residues. CDR1 and CDR2 (germline): LNHDA, SQIVND (reference sequence).

The rearrangement joins TRBV7-3 to TRBJ2-7, with TRBD2 matching 11 bases. Germline CDR1 reads SGHTA; CDR2 reads FQGTGA. This CDR3 has 15 residues. J lost 0 bases, V lost 2 bases, and 0 bases had no gene match. The CDR3 DNA sequence: TGTGCCAGCAGCTTAGGACTAGCGGGCTCCTACGAGCAGTACTTC. It encodes CASSLGLAGSYEQYF. Looking up the rest from reference TRBV7-3 and TRBJ2-7 gives the full variable domain: GAGVSQTPSNKVTEKGKYVELRCDPISGHTALYWYRQSLGQGPEFLIYFQGTGAADDSGLPNDRFFAVRPEGSVSTLKIQRTERGDSAVYLCASSLGLAGSYEQYFGPGTRLTVT.

The J gene is TRBJ1-6, the V gene TRBV27; a weak D match, TRBD1 (5 bases). The CDR3 is 14 residues long. Trimming removed 2 bases from V and 4 bases from J, with 6 bases in between. The germline V gene has CDR1 MNHEY and CDR2 SMNVEV (reference sequence). The CDR3 here is CASSLGGYNSPLHF. In nucleotides, the CDR3 is TGTGCCAGCAGTTTAGGGGGGTATAATTCACCCCTCCACTTT.

The gene calls are TRBV7-2 and TRBJ2-2; tentative D call: TRBD1 (6 bases). The CDR3 covers 14 residues. Germline-derived CDR1 and CDR2 are SGHTA and FQGNSA. V gave up 1 base and J gave up 7 bases, with 10 bases separating them. The CDR3 bases are TGTGCCAGCAGCTTAGAACAGGGCGGCGGGGAGCTGTTTTTT. Residues: CASSLEQGGGELFF.

The chain is built from TRBV4-2 and TRBJ2-7, with 9 positions matching TRBD1. The J segment lost 3 bases and the V segment lost 0 bases, leaving 24 bases of the junction unmatched. The CDR3 runs to 22 residues. Germline V lookup: CDR1 LGHNA, CDR2 YNFKEQ. The CDR3 sequence: CASSQDQGTGQGAARHYYEQYF. The CDR3 DNA sequence: TGTGCCAGCAGCCAAGATCAAGGGACGGGACAGGGCGCTGCCCGACACTACTACGAGCAGTACTTC.